The 8 T cell receptor beta chains listed next were all sequenced from one sample in a study of cytomegalovirus exposure and HLA in healthy donors. Sequencing used immunoSEQ multiplex PCR; TCRdb keeps in-frame clones, though not all of them. The sample lists 150,000 to 200,000 clones, around 92% occurring once. Sequencing used PBMCs. All receptors derive from a woman under 30 in good health and CMV-seropositive.

The rearrangement joins TRBV6-5 to TRBJ1-3; no clear D gene. The CDR3 runs 14 residues. CDR1 and CDR2 from the germline V gene are MNHEY and SVGAGI. Trimming took 4 bases from V and 3 from J, leaving 10 bases between them. The CDR3 here is CASSSRGFGNTIYF. Written as DNA, the CDR3 is TGTGCCAGCAGTTCCCGGGGATTTGGAAACACCATATATTTT.

V usage is TRBV9 and J usage is TRBJ2-7; TRBD1 matches at 7 bases. V dropped 10 bases and J dropped 3; count of bases not matched to a gene: 4. This CDR3 region has 11 residues. Looked up from germline, CDR1 is SGDLS and CDR2 is YYNGEE. CDR3 DNA: TGTGCCCGGAGGACAGGCTACGAGCAGTACTTC. Translating it yields CARRTGYEQYF.

This chain uses TRBV19 with TRBJ1-1; possibly TRBD1 for D (5 bases). V was clipped by 5 bases and J by 5 bases, with 18 bases between them. The CDR3 is 15 amino acids. Germline assignment: CDR1 LNHDA and CDR2 SQIVND (reference sequence). CDR3 in amino acids: CASSRQGSLMTEAFF. The CDR3 coding sequence is TGTGCCAGTAGTCGGCAGGGAAGTTTGATGACTGAAGCTTTCTTT.

The V call is TRBV5-1, the J call TRBJ2-7, with 7 bases that match TRBD1. The length of the CDR3 is 15 residues. Germline V gives CDR1 SGHRS, CDR2 YFSETQ. V trimming: 2 bases; J trimming: 2 bases; junction bases outside the gene matches: 7. As DNA, the CDR3 is TGCGCCAGCAGCTTAGGACAGGCCAACCCCTACGAGCAGTACTTC. Its translation: CASSLGQANPYEQYF.

Written as DNA, the CDR3 is TGTGCCAGCAGCCAAGCGCGGGAAGGTGAGACCCAGTACTTC. Amino acid sequence: CASSQAREGETQYF. This chain uses TRBV7-3 with TRBJ2-5; a weak D match, TRBD2 (6 bases). The V end lost 5 bases, the J end lost 5 bases, and 15 bases lay between the germline ends. The germline V gene encodes CDR1 SGHTA and CDR2 FQGTGA. The CDR3 has 14 amino acids.

This rearrangement joins TRBV6-6 to TRBJ1-2; D is undetermined. This CDR3 region has 12 residues. Germline loops: CDR1 MNHNY, CDR2 SVGAGI (reference sequence). Between the trimmed V and J ends, which lost 6 bases and 5 bases, there was a span of 10 bases. The CDR3 spells CASRQLDYGYTF. In nucleotides, the CDR3 is TGTGCCAGCAGACAGTTGGATTATGGCTACACCTTC.

This sequence joins TRBV27 and TRBJ2-3; TRBD1 agrees at 7 bases. The germline CDR1 and CDR2 sequences are MNHEY and SMNVEV (reference sequence). With V trimmed by 7 bases and J by 1 base, 8 bases remained unmatched. The CDR3 is 15 residues long. The CDR3: CASMSWGTGTDTQYF. In DNA form, the CDR3 reads TGTGCCAGCATGTCGTGGGGGACAGGCACAGATACGCAGTATTTT.

The gene calls are TRBV10-3 and TRBJ2-7; 11 bases are a match to TRBD1. V lost 10 bases and J lost 4; bases outside the gene matches: 9. This CDR3 comprises 14 residues. CDR1 is ENHRY, CDR2 SYGVKD, per germline. The CDR3 DNA follows: TGTGCCACCAAAGAAGGGGACAGGGGGTACGAGCAGTACTTC. Translated: CATKEGDRGYEQYF.